This is a list of T cell receptor beta chains from one sample in a study of early T cells in non-severe SARS-CoV-2 infection. TCRdb reprocessed the 5' RACE reads via MiXCR and lists one record per CDR3 protein. The table shows roughly 53,000 distinct CDR3 sequences, with approximately 8% occurring only once. Specimen: whole blood, collected at baseline. These receptors were taken from an adult who was a healthcare worker with PCR-confirmed SARS-CoV-2 infection or an uninfected control (not recorded which). Each CDR3 is given with its conserved first and last residue. A D gene is named only where the DNA matches it firmly. Size values are once, few and many counts, or a class for expanded clones, and some rows have none.

TRBJ2-7 | TRBD2 | many | TRBV7-3 | CASSLASGNHEQYF | TGTGCCAGCAGCTTAGCTAGCGGGAATCACGAGCAGTACTTC
TRBJ2-1 | TRBD2 | - | TRBV7-8 | CASSLGSGRYNEQFF | TGTGCCAGCAGCTTGGGCAGCGGGAGGTACAATGAGCAGTTCTTC
TRBJ2-6 | TRBD1 | many | TRBV2 | CASSTKRTGGSGANVLTF | TGTGCCAGCAGTACTAAACGGACAGGGGGCTCTGGGGCCAACGTCCTGACTTTC
TRBJ2-3 | - | - | TRBV2 | CASNRNTDTQYF | TGTGCCAGCAACAGAAACACAGATACGCAGTATTTT
TRBJ1-4 | TRBD1 | - | TRBV2 | CASSGQGAINEKLFF | TGTGCCAGCAGCGGGCAGGGGGCGATTAATGAAAAACTGTTTTTT
TRBJ1-5 | - | many | TRBV24-1 | CATSDSTGPSNQPQHF | TGTGCCACCAGTGATTCGACGGGTCCAAGCAATCAGCCCCAGCATTTT
TRBJ2-7 | - | - | TRBV11-2 | CASSSPGGRGQYF | TGTGCCAGCAGCTCCCCCGGGGGTCGAGGGCAGTACTTC
TRBJ2-3 | - | few | TRBV29-1 | CTTDTQYF | TGCACCACAGATACGCAGTATTTT
TRBJ2-6 | - | many | TRBV7-3 | CASSLRAGTGANVLTF | TGTGCCAGCAGCTTACGCGCAGGGACTGGGGCCAACGTCCTGACTTTC
TRBJ2-5 | TRBD2 | few | TRBV7-9 | CASRTSGPRETQYF | TGTGCCAGCCGGACTAGCGGACCCCGGGAGACCCAGTACTTC
TRBJ2-3 | TRBD2 | - | TRBV2 | CASSLAGVSTDTQYF | TGTGCCAGCAGTCTAGCGGGAGTCTCGACAGATACGCAGTATTTT
TRBJ2-7 | - | few | TRBV4-2 | CASSHDRPSYEQYF | TGTGCCAGCAGCCACGACAGGCCGAGCTACGAGCAGTACTTC
TRBJ2-7 | TRBD1 | once | TRBV4-1 | CASSQDKGTGSSYEQYF | TGCGCCAGCAGCCAAGATAAGGGGACAGGGAGCTCCTACGAGCAGTACTTC
TRBJ1-5 | TRBD1 | many | TRBV6-6 | CASSYGTGKGGNQPQHF | TGTGCCAGCAGTTACGGGACAGGGAAGGGTGGCAATCAGCCCCAGCATTTT
TRBJ2-3 | - | many | TRBV7-9 | CASSLSGTADTQYF | TGTGCCAGCAGCTTATCAGGCACGGCAGATACGCAGTATTTT
TRBJ2-5 | TRBD1 | few | TRBV11-2 | CASSLAFATGEKTQYF | TGTGCCAGCAGCTTAGCATTCGCGACAGGGGAAAAGACCCAGTACTTC
TRBJ2-2 | TRBD1 | - | TRBV5-1 | CASSLGTGRTGELFF | TGCGCCAGCAGCTTGGGGACAGGGAGAACCGGGGAGCTGTTTTTT
TRBJ2-3 | - | many | TRBV12-3/TRBV12-4 | CASSLSGASNTQYF | TGTGCCAGCAGTTTATCGGGCGCTTCCAATACGCAGTATTTT
TRBJ1-5 | - | few | TRBV12-3/TRBV12-4 | CASSDRRTSNQPQHF | TGTGCCAGCAGTGACAGGCGCACGAGCAATCAGCCCCAGCATTTT
TRBJ2-3 | - | many | TRBV6-4 | CASSHYPGDTQYF | TGTGCCAGCAGCCACTATCCTGGGGATACGCAGTATTTT
TRBJ2-7 | TRBD1 | - | TRBV7-9 | CASSSSRQGKSYEQYF | TGTGCCAGCAGCTCCTCCCGACAGGGAAAGTCCTACGAGCAGTACTTC
TRBJ2-1 | TRBD2 | many | TRBV6-2/TRBV6-3 | CASVMGLAGVNEQFF | TGTGCCAGCGTAATGGGACTAGCGGGAGTCAATGAGCAGTTCTTC
TRBJ2-7 | - | - | TRBV7-8 | CASSDMSYEQYF | TGTGCCAGCAGCGACATGTCCTACGAGCAGTACTTC
TRBJ2-3 | TRBD2 | - | TRBV12-3/TRBV12-4 | CASNPSGRGRYTQYF | TGTGCCAGCAATCCTAGCGGGAGGGGTCGATATACGCAGTATTTT
TRBJ1-1 | - | - | TRBV7-9 | CASRRAANTEAFF | TGTGCCAGCCGGAGGGCCGCCAACACTGAAGCTTTCTTT
TRBJ2-1 | - | few | TRBV15 | CATSPGGGRQGYNEQFF | TGTGCCACCAGCCCCGGGGGGGGACGACAGGGCTACAATGAGCAGTTCTTC
TRBJ1-1 | - | - | TRBV20-1 | CSARLDGGMNTEAFF | TGCAGTGCCCGCCTTGACGGGGGAATGAACACTGAAGCTTTCTTT
TRBJ1-5 | - | many | TRBV7-3 | CASSSPSQPQHF | TGTGCCAGCAGCTCCCCAAGTCAGCCCCAGCATTTT
TRBJ1-1 | - | many | TRBV12-3/TRBV12-4 | CASSSAGTMNTEAFF | TGTGCCAGCAGTTCAGCTGGGACCATGAACACTGAAGCTTTCTTT
TRBJ2-7 | - | - | TRBV11-2 | CASSPPGQSYEQYF | TGTGCCAGCAGCCCTCCGGGGCAGAGCTACGAGCAGTACTTC
TRBJ2-2 | - | few | TRBV7-6 | CASSSRDSHTGELFF | TGTGCCAGCAGCTCCCGGGACTCTCACACCGGGGAGCTGTTTTTT